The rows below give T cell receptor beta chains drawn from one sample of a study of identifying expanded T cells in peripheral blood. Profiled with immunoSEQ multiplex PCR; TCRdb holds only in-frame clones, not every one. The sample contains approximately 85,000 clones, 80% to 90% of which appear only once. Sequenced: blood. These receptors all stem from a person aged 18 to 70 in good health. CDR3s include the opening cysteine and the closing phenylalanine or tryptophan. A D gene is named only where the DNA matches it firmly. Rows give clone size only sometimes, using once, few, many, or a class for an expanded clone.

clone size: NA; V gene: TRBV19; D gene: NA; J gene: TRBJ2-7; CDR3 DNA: TGTGCCAGTAGTACGCCGAGCCCGGGCGAGCAGTACTTC; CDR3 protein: CASSTPSPGEQYF
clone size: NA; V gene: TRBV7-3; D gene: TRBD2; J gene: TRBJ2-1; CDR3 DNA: TGTGCCAGCAGCTTAACGGGACTAGCGGGGTCCAATGAGCAGTTCTTC; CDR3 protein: CASSLTGLAGSNEQFF
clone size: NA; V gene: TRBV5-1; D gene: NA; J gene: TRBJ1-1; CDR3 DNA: TGCGCCAGCAGCTTAGAAAGTACAGTGAACACTGAAGCTTTCTTT; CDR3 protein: CASSLESTVNTEAFF
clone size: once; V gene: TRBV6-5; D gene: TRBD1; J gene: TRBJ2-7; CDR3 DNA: TGTGCCAGCAGGCAGGGACAGGGGTCGTTCGAGCAGTACTTC; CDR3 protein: CASRQGQGSFEQYF
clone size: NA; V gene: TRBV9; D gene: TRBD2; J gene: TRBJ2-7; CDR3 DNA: TGTGCCAGCAGCGTAGGGGGACTAGCGGGAGTTACCTACGAGCAGTACTTC; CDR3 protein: CASSVGGLAGVTYEQYF
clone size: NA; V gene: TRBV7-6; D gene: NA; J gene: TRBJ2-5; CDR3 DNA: TGTGCCAGCAGCGCCGGTAGGATCCAAGAGACCCAGTACTTC; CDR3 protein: CASSAGRIQETQYF
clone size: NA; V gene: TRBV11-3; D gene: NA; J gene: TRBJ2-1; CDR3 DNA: TGTGCCAGCAGCGGTCCGGGACGGAACAATGAGCAGTTCTTC; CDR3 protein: CASSGPGRNNEQFF
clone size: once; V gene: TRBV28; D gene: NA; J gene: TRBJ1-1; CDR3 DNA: TGTGCCAGCAGCCCCCCAGGGAGGGCCACTGAAGCTTTCTTT; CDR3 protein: CASSPPGRATEAFF
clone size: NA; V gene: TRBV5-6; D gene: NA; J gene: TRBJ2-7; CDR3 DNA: TGTGCCAGCAGCTTGGGACGGTTCTCCTACGAGCAGTACTTC; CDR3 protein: CASSLGRFSYEQYF
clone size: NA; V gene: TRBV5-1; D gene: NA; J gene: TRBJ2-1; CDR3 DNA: TGCGCCAGCAGCTTGAACGGGCGAACAGATGAGCAGTTCTTC; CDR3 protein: CASSLNGRTDEQFF
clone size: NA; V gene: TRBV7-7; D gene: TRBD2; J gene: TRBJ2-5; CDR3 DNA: TGTGCTAGCAGCTTAGCCGGGACTAGCGGCCAAGAGACCCAGTACTTC; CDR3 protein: CASSLAGTSGQETQYF
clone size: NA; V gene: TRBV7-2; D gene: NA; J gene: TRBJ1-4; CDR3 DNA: TGTGCCAGCAGCCAACGAGGGGGGGCTGCGGAAAAACTGTTTTTT; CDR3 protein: CASSQRGGAAEKLFF
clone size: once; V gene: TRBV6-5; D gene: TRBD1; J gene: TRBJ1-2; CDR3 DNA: TGTGCCAGCGGGGGGACAGGGGTAGGAATCGCTAGCTACACCTTC; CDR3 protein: CASGGTGVGIASYTF
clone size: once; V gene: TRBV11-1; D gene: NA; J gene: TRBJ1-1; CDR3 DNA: TGTGCCAGCAGCTTAGCGATTGATGGGAACACTGAAGCTTTCTTT; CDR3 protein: CASSLAIDGNTEAFF
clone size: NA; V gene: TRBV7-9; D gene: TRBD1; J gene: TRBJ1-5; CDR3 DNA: TGTGCCAGCAGCATATCCGGTATGGGACAGGGGGATCAGCCCCAGCATTTT; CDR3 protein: CASSISGMGQGDQPQHF
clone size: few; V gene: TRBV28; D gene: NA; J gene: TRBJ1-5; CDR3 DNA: TGTGCCAGCAGTTCCCCGACATTGAGCAATCAGCCCCAGCATTTT; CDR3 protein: CASSSPTLSNQPQHF
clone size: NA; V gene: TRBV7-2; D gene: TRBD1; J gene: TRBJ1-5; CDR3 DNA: TGTGCCAGCAGCTTGACCGGGACAGATAGCAATCAGCCCCAGCATTTT; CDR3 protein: CASSLTGTDSNQPQHF
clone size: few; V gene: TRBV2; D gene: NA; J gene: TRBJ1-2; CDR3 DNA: TGTGCCAGCAAAGTGCACGATTTGGGCTATGGCTACACCTTC; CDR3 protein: CASKVHDLGYGYTF
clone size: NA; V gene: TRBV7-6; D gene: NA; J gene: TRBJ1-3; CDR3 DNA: TGTGCCAGCAGCTTAGCGCGGAGGGAGTTTCGGAACACCATATATTTT; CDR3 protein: CASSLARREFRNTIYF
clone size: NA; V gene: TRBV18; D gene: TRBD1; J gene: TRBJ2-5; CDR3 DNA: TGTGCCAGCTCAGGAAGGACAGGAGAAGAGACCCAGTACTTC; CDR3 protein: CASSGRTGEETQYF
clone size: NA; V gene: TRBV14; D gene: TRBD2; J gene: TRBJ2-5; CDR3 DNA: TGTGCCAGCAGCCTAGCGGGAGGGCCGTTCGAGACCCAGTACTTC; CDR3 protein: CASSLAGGPFETQYF
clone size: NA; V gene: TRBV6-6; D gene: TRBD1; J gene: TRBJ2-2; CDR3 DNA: TGTGCCAGCGCCGGGACAGGGGGCACCGGGGAGCTGTTTTTT; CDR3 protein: CASAGTGGTGELFF
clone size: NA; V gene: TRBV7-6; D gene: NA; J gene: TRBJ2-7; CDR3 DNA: TGTGCCAGCAGCTTATCCCACGAGCAGTACTTC; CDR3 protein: CASSLSHEQYF
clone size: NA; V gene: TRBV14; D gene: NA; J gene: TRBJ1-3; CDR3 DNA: TGTGCCAGCAGTCCCGGGGGTGCTGGAAACACCATATATTTT; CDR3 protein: CASSPGGAGNTIYF
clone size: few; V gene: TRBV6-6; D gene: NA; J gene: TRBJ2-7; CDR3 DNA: TGTGCCAGCACGGCCTCTAGCTCCTACGAGCAGTACTTC; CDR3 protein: CASTASSSYEQYF
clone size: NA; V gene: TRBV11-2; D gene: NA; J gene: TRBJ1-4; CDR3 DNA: TGTGCCAGCAGCTTAGTCCGGGGGACTAATGAAAAACTGTTTTTT; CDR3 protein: CASSLVRGTNEKLFF
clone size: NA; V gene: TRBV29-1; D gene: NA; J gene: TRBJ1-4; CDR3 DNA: TGCAGCGTTTCCGGACCGGCAACTAATGAAAAACTGTTTTTT; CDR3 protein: CSVSGPATNEKLFF
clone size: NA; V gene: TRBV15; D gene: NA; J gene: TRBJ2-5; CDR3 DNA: TGTGCCACCAGCAGATCCGGGTCGACAGAGACCCAGTACTTC; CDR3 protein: CATSRSGSTETQYF
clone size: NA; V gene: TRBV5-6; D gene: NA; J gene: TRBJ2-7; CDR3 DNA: TGTGCCAGCACCCTGGGTTACCCGAGCTCCTACGAGCAGTACTTC; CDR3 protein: CASTLGYPSSYEQYF